This TCR beta chain was captured by sequencing in a study of shared clonotypes between healthy human individuals. The DNA input per sorted-subset replicate PCR was roughly 210 ng, corresponding to roughly 31,000 T cell genomes. Generated by immunoSEQ multiplex PCR, the TCRdb table keeps only in-frame clones and is missing some. The data show 950,000 to 1,300,000 clones, more than 65% seen once. V shed 3 bases, J shed 5 bases, and the junction held 6 bases outside the gene matches. In germline, CDR1 is SGDLS, CDR2 YYNGEE. The CDR3 length is 14 residues. The sequenced sample consisted of memory CD4+ T cells sorted from blood. Subset here: CD45RA-negative fraction. This receptor was obtained from a man younger than 35 in good health. The V gene is TRBV9, the J gene TRBJ2-3, with 7 bases fitting TRBD2. The CDR3 DNA is TGTGCCAGCAGCGCACGGGGGGTTCAAGATACGCAGTATTTT. This gives the protein CASSARGVQDTQYF.